This T cell receptor beta chain is drawn from a study of beta chain features in type 1 diabetes. Donors underwent one heparinised blood draw, 90 to 150 mL on average. cDNA synthesis used the whole RNA isolate, giving expressed TCRB sequences. Generated by immunoSEQ multiplex PCR, the TCRdb table keeps only in-frame clones and is missing some. The sample yields about 620,000 clones, roughly a sixth seen once. Study-wide results and caveats: Type 1 diabetes patients showed a moderate but significant shortening of TCRB CDR3s in all four CD4+ subsets. Whether HLA type affects TCRB rearrangement stayed undetermined in the present work.

A note on this clone: Antigen specificity is unknown.

The CDR3 totals 16 residues. The germline CDR1 and CDR2 sequences are SEHNR and FQNEAQ (reference sequence). V lost 4 bases, J lost 8 bases, and 13 bases stayed unmatched. The sequence derives from a man younger than 30 in good health. The rearrangement joins TRBV7-9 to TRBJ2-1; 8 nucleotides agree with TRBD2. The sample taken for sequencing was naive CD4+ T cells from blood. The CDR3 nucleotides read TGTGCCAGCAGCTCCCGTCTGGCGGGGGGCCGGTATGAGCAGTTCTTC. Its protein is CASSSRLAGGRYEQFF.